The 2 T cell receptor beta chains below come from one sample, sequenced in a study of shared clonotypes between healthy human individuals (dated by TCRdb to 2020 to 2021). Library preparation employed the immunoSEQ multiplex PCR assay. Entries here come from immuneACCESS through TCRdb and include only in-frame sequences with V and J called. Some clones fail to appear in such tables; in the studies checked, an unresolved V gene covers under half of the shortfall, and the cause of the remainder is unknown. Within this sample are over a million clones, with more than 65% of them counted one time only. About 1.5% of the sample is in the top ten clones. The material sequenced was memory CD4+ T cells sorted from blood. The cell subset or site label of this sample denotes: CD45RA-negative fraction. Every receptor here comes from a man between 18 and 29 years old in good health.

V gene TRBV6-5 combines with J gene TRBJ1-2, with a possible D match to TRBD1 (6 bases). In germline, CDR1 is MNHEY, CDR2 SVGAGI. The CDR3 is 14 amino acids. Trimming shortened V by 2 bases and J by 2 bases, and 9 bases separated the two germline ends. Written as DNA, the CDR3 is TGTGCCAGCAGTTACAGGGACACCAACTATGGCTACACCTTC. Translated: CASSYRDTNYGYTF.

This clone occurred a few times. V is TRBV5-1 and J is TRBJ2-1; D may be TRBD2 (6 bases). V lost 1 base to trimming and J lost 0 bases, with 14 bases between them. The CDR3 loop spans 17 amino acids. Germline CDR1 is SGHRS and CDR2 is YFSETQ. The CDR3 bases are TGCGCCAGCAGCTTGTCCGGGACTGTATCCTCCTACAATGAGCAGTTCTTC. Its protein is CASSLSGTVSSYNEQFF.